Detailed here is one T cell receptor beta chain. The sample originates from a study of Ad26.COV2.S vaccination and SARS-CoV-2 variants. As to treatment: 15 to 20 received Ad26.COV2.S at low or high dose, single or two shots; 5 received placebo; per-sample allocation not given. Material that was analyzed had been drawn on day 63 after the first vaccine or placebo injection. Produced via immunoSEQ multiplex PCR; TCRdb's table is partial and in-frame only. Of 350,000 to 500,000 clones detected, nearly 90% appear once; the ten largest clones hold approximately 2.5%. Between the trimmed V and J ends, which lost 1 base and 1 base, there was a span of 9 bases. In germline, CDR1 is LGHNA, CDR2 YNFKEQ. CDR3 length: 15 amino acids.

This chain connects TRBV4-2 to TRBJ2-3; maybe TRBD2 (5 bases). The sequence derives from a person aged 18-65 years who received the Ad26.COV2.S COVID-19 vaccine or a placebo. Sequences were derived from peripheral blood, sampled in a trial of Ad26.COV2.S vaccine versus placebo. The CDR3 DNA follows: TGTGCCAGCAGCCAAGTCCGGGGAGGCACAGATACGCAGTATTTT. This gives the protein CASSQVRGGTDTQYF.